This T cell receptor beta chain comes out of a study of PD-L1 blockade in urothelial cancer. Study as a whole: Prior chemotherapy ranged from 0 to 3 regimens per patient.

The germline gives CDR1 SGHAT, CDR2 FQNNGV. J lost 7 bases, V lost 5 bases, and 10 bases had no gene match. The CDR3 is 15 residues long. Comments on this clone: The target antigen is unknown.

Study outcomes and limitations: The study found that durable-benefit patients expanded tumor-associated blood clones more at 3 weeks. Sub-median blood TCR clonality before treatment predicted longer survival.

Sequencing used immunoSEQ multiplex PCR; TCRdb keeps in-frame clones, though not all of them. The top ten hold 12% to 15% of the sample, which has about 38,000 clones, 85% seen once. The time point is: pretreatment peripheral blood. Pretreatment and on-treatment blood mononuclear cell samples were taken, totaling between 1 and 8 time points per patient. The gene calls are TRBV11-2 and TRBJ2-1, with 8 positions matching TRBD2. Sequences were derived from PBMCs, sampled around atezolizumab (anti-PD-L1) treatment. This receptor was identified in an elderly man with urothelial cancer. The CDR3 DNA reads TGTGCCAGCAGCCCGGGAGTGGTAGCGGGAAATGAGCAGTTCTTC. It is translated as CASSPGVVAGNEQFF.